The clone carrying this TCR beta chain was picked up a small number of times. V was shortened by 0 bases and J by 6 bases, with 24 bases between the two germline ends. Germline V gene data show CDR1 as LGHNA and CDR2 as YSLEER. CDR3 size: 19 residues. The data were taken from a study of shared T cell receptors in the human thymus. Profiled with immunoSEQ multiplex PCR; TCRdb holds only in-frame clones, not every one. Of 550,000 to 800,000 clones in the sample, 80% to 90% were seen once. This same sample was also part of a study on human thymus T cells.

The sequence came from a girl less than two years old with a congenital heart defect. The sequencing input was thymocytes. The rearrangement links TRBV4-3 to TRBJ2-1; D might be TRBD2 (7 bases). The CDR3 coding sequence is TGCGCCAGCAGCCAAGAGACTGGGTTTGCGGGGGCCGGATTCAATGAGCAGTTCTTC. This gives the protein CASSQETGFAGAGFNEQFF.